This T cell receptor (beta chain) was found in a study of cytomegalovirus exposure and HLA in healthy donors. About the research overall: The roughly 120 million unique TCR beta sequences, from 150 million to 200 million T cells, were found by an earlier analysis. Study-wide results and caveats: Follow-up analysis later connected one missense variant in DCLRE1C with trimming of TCR beta V- and J-genes. Later on, analysis showed that most CMV-associated TCR beta chains appeared to be HLA-restricted.

With 60 Vbeta and 13 Jbeta primers, the PCR was carried out. Repertoires were generated with immunoSEQ multiplex PCR, while TCRdb's copy carries only in-frame clones and drops some. The repertoire holds fewer than 200,000 clones, with over 70% as singletons. CDR3 length equals 13 residues. The germline V gene encodes CDR1 MNHNS and CDR2 SASEGT. V lost 5 bases to trimming and J lost 10 bases; unmatched junction nucleotides: 8. Concerning this clone itself: Its antigen is not identified.

This receptor was obtained from a woman in her fifties or sixties in good health and CMV-seronegative. The rearrangement joins TRBV6-1 to TRBJ2-1; 7 bases line up with TRBD2. The material sequenced was PBMCs. The CDR3 region is CASSLSLRGEQFF. CDR3 nucleotides: TGTGCCAGCAGTTTATCCCTGCGGGGGGAGCAGTTCTTC.